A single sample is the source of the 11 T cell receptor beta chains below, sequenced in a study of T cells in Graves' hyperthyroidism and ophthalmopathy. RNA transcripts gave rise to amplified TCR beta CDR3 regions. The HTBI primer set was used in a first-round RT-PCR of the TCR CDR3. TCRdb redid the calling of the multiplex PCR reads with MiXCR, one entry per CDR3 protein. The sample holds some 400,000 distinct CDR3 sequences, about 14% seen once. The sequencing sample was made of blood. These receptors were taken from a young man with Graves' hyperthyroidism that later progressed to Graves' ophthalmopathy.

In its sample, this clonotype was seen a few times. The CDR3, as DNA: TGTGCCAGCAGCCTCGATCAGAGCGGGGAGCTGTTTTTT. Its protein is CASSLDQSGELFF. The chain employs TRBV5-8 and TRBJ2-2, with unresolved D. V lost 4 bases to trimming and J lost 7 bases, with 11 bases between them. Per the germline V gene, CDR1 is SGHTS and CDR2 is YDEGEE. The CDR3 length is 13 residues.

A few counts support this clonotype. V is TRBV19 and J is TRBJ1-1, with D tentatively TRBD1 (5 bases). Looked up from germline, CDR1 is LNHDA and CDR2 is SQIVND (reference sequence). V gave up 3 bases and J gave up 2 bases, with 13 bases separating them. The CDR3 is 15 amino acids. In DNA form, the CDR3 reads TGTGCCAGTAGTATGGGGCTGGAGCTCAACACTGAAGCTTTCTTT. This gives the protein CASSMGLELNTEAFF.

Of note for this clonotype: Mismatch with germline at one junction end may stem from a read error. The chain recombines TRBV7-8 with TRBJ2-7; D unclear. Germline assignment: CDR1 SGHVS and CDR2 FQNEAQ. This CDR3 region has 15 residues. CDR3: CASSLAPKGTYEQCF. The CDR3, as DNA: TGTGCCAGCAGCTTAGCTCCGAAGGGTACCTACGAGCAGTGCTTC.

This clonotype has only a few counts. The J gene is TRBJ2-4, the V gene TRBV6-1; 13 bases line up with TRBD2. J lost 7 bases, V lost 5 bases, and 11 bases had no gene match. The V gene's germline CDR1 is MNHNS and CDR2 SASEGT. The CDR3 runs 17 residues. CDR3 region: CASSPRTSGGYWNIQYF. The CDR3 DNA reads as TGTGCCAGCAGTCCTAGGACTAGCGGGGGTTATTGGAACATTCAGTACTTC.

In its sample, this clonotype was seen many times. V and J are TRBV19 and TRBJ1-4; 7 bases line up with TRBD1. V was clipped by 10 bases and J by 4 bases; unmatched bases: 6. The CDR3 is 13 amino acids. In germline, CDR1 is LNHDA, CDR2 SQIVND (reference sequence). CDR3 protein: CATRDRGNEKLFF. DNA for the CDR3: TGTGCCACCCGGGACAGAGGTAATGAAAAACTGTTTTTT. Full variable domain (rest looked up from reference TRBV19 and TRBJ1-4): DGGITQSPKYLFRKEGQNVTLSCEQNLNHDAMYWYRQDPGQGLRLIYYSQIVNDFQKGDIAEGYSVSREKKESFPLTVTSAQKNPTAFYLCATRDRGNEKLFFGSGTQLSVL.

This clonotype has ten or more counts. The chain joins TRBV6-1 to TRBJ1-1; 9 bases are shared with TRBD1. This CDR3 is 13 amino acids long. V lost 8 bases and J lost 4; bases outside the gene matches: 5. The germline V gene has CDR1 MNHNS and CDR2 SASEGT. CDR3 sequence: CASGDRVGTEAFF. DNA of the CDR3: TGTGCCAGCGGGGACAGGGTCGGCACTGAAGCTTTCTTT.

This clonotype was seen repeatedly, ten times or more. CDR3 region: CASSHNAGRDTEAFF. CDR3 bases: TGTGCCAGCAGCCACAATGCGGGTAGAGACACTGAAGCTTTCTTT. The chain employs TRBV7-9 and TRBJ1-1; D unclear. CDR3 size: 15 residues. Germline assignment: CDR1 SEHNR and CDR2 FQNEAQ (reference sequence). The V and J ends lost 5 bases and 3 bases respectively, with 16 bases between them.

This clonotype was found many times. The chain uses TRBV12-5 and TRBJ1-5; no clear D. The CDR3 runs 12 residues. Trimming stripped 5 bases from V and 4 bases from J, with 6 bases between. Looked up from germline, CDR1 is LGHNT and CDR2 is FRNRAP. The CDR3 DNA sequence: TGTGCTAGTGGTCCAGGAAATCAGCCCCAGCATTTT. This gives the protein CASGPGNQPQHF. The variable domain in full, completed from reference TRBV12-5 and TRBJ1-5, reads DARVTQTPRHKVTEMGQEVTMRCQPILGHNTVFWYRQTMMQGLELLAYFRNRAPLDDSGMPKDRFSAEMPDATLATLKIQPSEPRDSAVYFCASGPGNQPQHFGDGTRLSIL.

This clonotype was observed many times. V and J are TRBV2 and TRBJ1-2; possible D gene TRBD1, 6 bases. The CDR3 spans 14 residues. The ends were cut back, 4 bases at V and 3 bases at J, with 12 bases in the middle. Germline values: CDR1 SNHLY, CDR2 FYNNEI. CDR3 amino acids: CASSAAQGHYGYTF. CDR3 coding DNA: TGTGCCAGCAGTGCTGCCCAGGGGCACTATGGCTACACCTTC.

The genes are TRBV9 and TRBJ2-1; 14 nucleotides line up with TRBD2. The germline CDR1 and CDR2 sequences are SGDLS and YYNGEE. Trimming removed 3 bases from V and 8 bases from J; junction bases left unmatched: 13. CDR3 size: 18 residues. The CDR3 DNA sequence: TGTGCCAGCAGCGATTCGGACGGACTAGCGGGGGGCCCATATGAGCAGTTCTTC. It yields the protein CASSDSDGLAGGPYEQFF.

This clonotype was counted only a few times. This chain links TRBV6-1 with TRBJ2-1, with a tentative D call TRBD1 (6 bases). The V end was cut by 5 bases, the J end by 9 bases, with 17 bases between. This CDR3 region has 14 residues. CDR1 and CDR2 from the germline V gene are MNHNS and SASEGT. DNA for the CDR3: TGTGCCAGCAGTTGGTCGCTCAGGGGCGGTGAGCAGTTCTTC. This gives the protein CASSWSLRGGEQFF.